One sample yielded the 14 T cell receptor beta chains listed below, sequenced in a study of PD-1 blockade in classical Hodgkin lymphoma. The protocol was immunoSEQ multiplex PCR, while the TCRdb copy is restricted to in-frame clones and leaves out a portion. The table records some 23,000 clones, 80% to 85% of them present only once. Each patient experienced a relapse that followed autologous stem cell transplantation, and brentuximab vedotin exposure varied. This material consisted of peripheral blood mononuclear cells (PBMCs), taken before the second cycle of nivolumab. The receptors come from a human donor with classical Hodgkin lymphoma.

V and J are TRBV7-2 and TRBJ1-2; tentative D call: TRBD1 (6 bases). The CDR3 length is 14 residues. From germline, CDR1 is SGHTA and CDR2 FQGNSA. Trimming took off 3 bases at V and 1 base at J, with 9 bases between the two ends. CDR3 sequence (DNA): TGTGCCAGCAGCTTGACAGGTTTTAACTATGGCTACACCTTC. Its protein product is CASSLTGFNYGYTF. The variable domain in full, with the rest retrieved from reference TRBV7-2 and TRBJ1-2, is GAGVSQSPSNKVTEKGKDVELRCDPISGHTALYWYRQSLGQGLEFLIYFQGNSAPDKSGLPSDRFSAERTGGSVSTLTIQRTQQEDSAVYLCASSLTGFNYGYTFGSGTRLTVV.

This chain joins TRBV30 and TRBJ1-5; 8 bases map to TRBD1. From germline, CDR1 is GTSNPN and CDR2 SVGIG (reference sequence). V was pared by 1 base and J by 6 bases, with 5 bases of the junction left unmatched. CDR3 length equals 14 residues. CDR3 DNA sequence: TGTGCCTGGAGTGCAGACAGGGGTTTTCAGCCCCAGCATTTT. It translates to CAWSADRGFQPQHF.

The chain couples TRBV5-1 to TRBJ2-1, with 8 bases fitting TRBD1. V trimming: 3 bases; J trimming: 9 bases; junction bases outside the gene matches: 11. Germline V gene data show CDR1 as SGHRS and CDR2 as YFSETQ. This CDR3 has 15 residues. The CDR3 bases are TGCGCCAGCAGCTGGACAGGACAGGGTGGCCGTGAGCAGTTCTTC. Its protein is CASSWTGQGGREQFF.

The rearrangement joins TRBV18 to TRBJ2-7; 8 bases align to TRBD2. Germline V lookup: CDR1 KGHSH, CDR2 LQKENI. This CDR3 comprises 16 residues. Trimming at V came to 0 bases and at J to 3 bases, leaving 7 bases not matched to a gene. The CDR3 sequence is CASSPPGVAGIYEQYF. In nucleotides, the CDR3 is TGTGCCAGCTCACCACCCGGGGTAGCGGGGATCTACGAGCAGTACTTC.

CDR3 sequence (DNA): TGTGCCAGCAGCTCCGGGGACAGGGTAATCTACGAGCAGTACTTC. Translated, it gives CASSSGDRVIYEQYF. J is TRBJ2-7 and V is TRBV5-6; 9 nucleotides agree with TRBD1. J gave up 3 bases and V 3 bases, and 7 bases lay outside the gene matches. Germline assignment: CDR1 SGHDT and CDR2 YYEEEE. This CDR3 is built from 15 residues.

The J gene is TRBJ2-7, the V gene TRBV13, with TRBD2 as a possible D gene (6 bases). The CDR3 has 14 amino acids. V was trimmed by 2 bases and J by 2 bases, leaving 10 bases between them. Germline CDR1 PRHDT, CDR2 FYEKMQ (reference sequence). This CDR3 is CASSLPGVTYEQYF. CDR3 nucleotides: TGTGCCAGCAGCTTACCGGGGGTCACCTACGAGCAGTACTTC.

The chain has TRBV9 and TRBJ2-7; D remains unclear. The V gene's germline CDR1 is SGDLS and CDR2 YYNGEE. The CDR3 length is 15 residues. Trimming removed 4 bases from V and 0 bases from J, with 14 bases in between. This CDR3 is CASSYGPVNSYEQYF. CDR3 sequence (DNA): TGTGCCAGCAGCTACGGACCGGTAAACTCCTACGAGCAGTACTTC.

The CDR3 coding sequence is TGTGCCAGCAGCTCAGGACTAGTTTACACCGGGGAGCTGTTTTTT. It codes for CASSSGLVYTGELFF. The chain employs TRBV11-2 and TRBJ2-2, with 7 nucleotides matching TRBD2. The ends lost 4 bases at V and 3 bases at J; junction bases unmatched: 5. Germline values: CDR1 SGHAT, CDR2 FQNNGV. The CDR3 length is 15 residues.

J is TRBJ2-1 and V is TRBV25-1, with TRBD1 matching over 9 bases. This CDR3 is built from 16 residues. J gave up 10 bases and V 1 base, and 11 bases lay outside the gene matches. Germline loops: CDR1 MGHDK, CDR2 SYGVNS. The CDR3 DNA reads TGTGCCAGCAGTGAATTCGTCCCGGGACAGGGAGGAGAGCAGTTCTTC. Its protein product is CASSEFVPGQGGEQFF.

This clone was picked up one time. The rearrangement links TRBV4-2 to TRBJ1-2; TRBD1 is a possible D gene (6 bases). With 8 bases removed from V and 7 bases from J, the gap between germline ends came to 14 bases. Germline CDR1 LGHNA, CDR2 YNFKEQ. The length of the CDR3 is 12 residues. CDR3 DNA: TGTGCCAGCCCATCCGGCAGGGGTGGCTACACCTTC. The encoded protein is CASPSGRGGYTF.

The rearrangement joins TRBV6-1 to TRBJ2-1, with D maybe TRBD2 (6 bases). The V gene's germline CDR1 is MNHNS and CDR2 SASEGT. This CDR3 is built from 14 residues. CDR3 residues: CNTGASLIYNEQFF. As DNA, the CDR3 is TGTAACACGGGAGCCAGTCTCATCTACAATGAGCAGTTCTTC.

The chain employs TRBV6-5 and TRBJ2-1, with D maybe TRBD2 (6 bases). There are 14 residues in the CDR3. Trimming took 2 bases from V and 7 from J, leaving 12 bases between them. Germline CDR1 MNHEY, CDR2 SVGAGI. CDR3: CASSYRERYNEQFF. CDR3 DNA sequence: TGTGCCAGCAGTTACCGGGAGAGGTATAATGAGCAGTTCTTC.

This clone showed up just once. V and J are TRBV2 and TRBJ2-7; 7 bases align to TRBD2. Germline lookup yields CDR1 SNHLY and CDR2 FYNNEI. CDR3 size: 15 residues. Unmatched junction bases numbered 14, after V lost 7 bases and J lost 5 bases. Here the CDR3 DNA reads TGTGCCAGCAATTCGAAGGGGAGGGGACCCCACGAGCAGTACTTC. Protein sequence: CASNSKGRGPHEQYF.

V usage is TRBV18 and J usage is TRBJ2-5; 7 bases are shared with TRBD1. Germline-derived CDR1 and CDR2 are KGHSH and LQKENI. The CDR3 is 15 residues long. Trimming removed 1 base from V and 2 bases from J; junction bases left unmatched: 4. CDR3 nucleotides: TGTGCCAGCTCACCACGACAGGGTGGACAAGAGACCCAGTACTTC. Amino acids: CASSPRQGGQETQYF.